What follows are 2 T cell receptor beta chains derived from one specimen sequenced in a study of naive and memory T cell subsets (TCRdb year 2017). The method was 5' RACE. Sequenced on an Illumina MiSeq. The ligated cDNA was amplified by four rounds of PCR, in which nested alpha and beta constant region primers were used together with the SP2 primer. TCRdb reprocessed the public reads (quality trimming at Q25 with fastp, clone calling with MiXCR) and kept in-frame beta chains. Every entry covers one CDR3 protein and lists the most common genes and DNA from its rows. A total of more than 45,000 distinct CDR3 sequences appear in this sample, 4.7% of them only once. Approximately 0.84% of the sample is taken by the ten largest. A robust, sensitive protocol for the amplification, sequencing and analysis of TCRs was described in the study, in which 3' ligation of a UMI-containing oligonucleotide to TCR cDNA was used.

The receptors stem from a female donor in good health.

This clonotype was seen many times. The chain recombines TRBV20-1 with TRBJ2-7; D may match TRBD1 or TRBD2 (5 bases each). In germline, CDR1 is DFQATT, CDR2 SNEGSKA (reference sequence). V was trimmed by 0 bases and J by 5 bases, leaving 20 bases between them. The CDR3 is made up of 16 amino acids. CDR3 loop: CSARDKGTDSTDEQYF. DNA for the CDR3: TGCAGTGCTAGAGATAAAGGGACGGATTCAACCGACGAGCAGTACTTC.

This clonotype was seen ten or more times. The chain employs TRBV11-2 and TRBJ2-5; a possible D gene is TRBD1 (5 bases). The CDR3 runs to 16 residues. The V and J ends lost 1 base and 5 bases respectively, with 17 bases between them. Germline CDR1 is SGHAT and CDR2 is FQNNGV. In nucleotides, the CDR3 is TGTGCCAGCAGCTTAGCCGGAACAGGAATAAAGGAGACCCAGTACTTC. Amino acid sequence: CASSLAGTGIKETQYF.